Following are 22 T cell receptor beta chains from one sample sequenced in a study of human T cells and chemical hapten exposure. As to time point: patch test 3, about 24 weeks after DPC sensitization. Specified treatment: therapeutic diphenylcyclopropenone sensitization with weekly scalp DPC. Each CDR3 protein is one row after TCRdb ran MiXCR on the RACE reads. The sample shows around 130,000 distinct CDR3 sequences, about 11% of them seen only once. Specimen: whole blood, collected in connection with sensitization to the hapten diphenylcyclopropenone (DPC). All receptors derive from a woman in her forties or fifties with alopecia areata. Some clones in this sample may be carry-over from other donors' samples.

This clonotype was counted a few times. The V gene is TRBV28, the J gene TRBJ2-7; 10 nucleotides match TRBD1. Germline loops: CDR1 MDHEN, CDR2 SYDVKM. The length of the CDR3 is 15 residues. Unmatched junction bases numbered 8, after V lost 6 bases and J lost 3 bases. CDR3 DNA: TGTGCCAGCAGCTCTCCGGGACAGGGGAACTACGAGCAGTACTTC. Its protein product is CASSSPGQGNYEQYF.

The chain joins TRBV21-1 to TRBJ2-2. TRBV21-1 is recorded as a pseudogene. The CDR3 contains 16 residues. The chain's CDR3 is CATQQRFGSNTGELFF. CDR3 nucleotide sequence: TGTGCCACCCAGCAAAGATTCGGATCGAACACCGGGGAGCTGTTTTTT.

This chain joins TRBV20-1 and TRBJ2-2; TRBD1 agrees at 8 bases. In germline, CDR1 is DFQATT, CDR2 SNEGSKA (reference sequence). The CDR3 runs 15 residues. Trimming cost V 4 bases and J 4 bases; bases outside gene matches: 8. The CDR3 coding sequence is TGCAGTGCTAAGTGGACAGGGCAAGGCACCGGGGAGCTGTTTTTT. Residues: CSAKWTGQGTGELFF.

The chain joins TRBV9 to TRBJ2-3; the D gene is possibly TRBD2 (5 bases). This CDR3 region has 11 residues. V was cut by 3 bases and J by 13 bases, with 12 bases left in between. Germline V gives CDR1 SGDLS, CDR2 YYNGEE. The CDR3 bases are TGTGCCAGCAGCGGGGGAGATCCAAAGTATTTT. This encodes CASSGGDPKYF.

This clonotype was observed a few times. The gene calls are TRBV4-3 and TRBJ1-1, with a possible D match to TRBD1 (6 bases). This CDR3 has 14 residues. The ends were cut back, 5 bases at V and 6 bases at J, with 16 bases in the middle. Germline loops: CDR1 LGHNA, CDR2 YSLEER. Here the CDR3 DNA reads TGCGCCAGCAGCTCCGCCACAGGGTTCCCTGAAGCTTTCTTT. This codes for CASSSATGFPEAFF.

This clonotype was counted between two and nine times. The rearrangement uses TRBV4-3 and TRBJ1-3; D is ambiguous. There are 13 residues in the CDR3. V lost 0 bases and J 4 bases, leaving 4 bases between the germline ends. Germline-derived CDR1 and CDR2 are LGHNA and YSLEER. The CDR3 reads CASSQDHGNTIYF. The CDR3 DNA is TGCGCCAGCAGCCAAGATCACGGAAACACCATATATTTT.

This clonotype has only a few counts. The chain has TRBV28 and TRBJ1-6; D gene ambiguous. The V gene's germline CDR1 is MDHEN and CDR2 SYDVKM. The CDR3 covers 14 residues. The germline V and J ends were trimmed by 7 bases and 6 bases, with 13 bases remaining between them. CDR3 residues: CASTWETLNSPLHF. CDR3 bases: TGTGCCAGCACCTGGGAGACACTTAATTCACCCCTCCACTTT.

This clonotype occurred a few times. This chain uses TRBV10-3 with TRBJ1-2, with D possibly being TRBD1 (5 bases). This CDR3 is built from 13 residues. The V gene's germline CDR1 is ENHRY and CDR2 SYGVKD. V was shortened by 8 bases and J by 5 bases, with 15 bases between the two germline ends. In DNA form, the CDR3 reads TGTGCCATCTCAGGAGAGGGGCAGTATGGCTACACCTTC. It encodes CAISGEGQYGYTF.

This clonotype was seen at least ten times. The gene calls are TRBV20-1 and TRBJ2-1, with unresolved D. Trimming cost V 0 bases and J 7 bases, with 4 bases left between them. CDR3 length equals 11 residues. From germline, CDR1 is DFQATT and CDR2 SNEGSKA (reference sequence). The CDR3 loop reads CSAREVNEQFF. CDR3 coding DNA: TGCAGTGCTAGAGAAGTTAATGAGCAGTTCTTC.

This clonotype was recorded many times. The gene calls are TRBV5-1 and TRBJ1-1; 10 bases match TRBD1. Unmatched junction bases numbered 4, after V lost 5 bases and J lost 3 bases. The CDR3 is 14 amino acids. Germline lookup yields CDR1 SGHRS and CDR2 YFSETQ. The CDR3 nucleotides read TGCGCCAGCAGTTCCGGGACAGGGGACACTGAAGCTTTCTTT. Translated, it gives CASSSGTGDTEAFF.

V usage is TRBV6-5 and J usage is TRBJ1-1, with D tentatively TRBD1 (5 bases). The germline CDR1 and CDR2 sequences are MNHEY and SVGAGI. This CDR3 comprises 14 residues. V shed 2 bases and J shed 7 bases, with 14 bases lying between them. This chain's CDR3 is CASSYLGTRIEAFF. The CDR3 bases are TGTGCCAGCAGTTACCTGGGGACGAGAATTGAAGCTTTCTTT.

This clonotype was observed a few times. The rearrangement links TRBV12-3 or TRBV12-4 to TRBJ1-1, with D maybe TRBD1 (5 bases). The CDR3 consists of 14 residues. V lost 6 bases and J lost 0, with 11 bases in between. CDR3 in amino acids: CASRGRGMNTEAFF. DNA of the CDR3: TGTGCCAGCAGGGGCCGGGGGATGAACACTGAAGCTTTCTTT.

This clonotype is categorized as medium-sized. CDR3 residues: CSVSSYNEQFF. The DNA of the CDR3 is TGCAGCGTTAGCTCCTACAATGAGCAGTTCTTC. This chain joins TRBV29-1 and TRBJ2-1; D call uncertain. V lost 5 bases and J 0 bases, leaving 2 bases between the germline ends. CDR1 is SQVTM, CDR2 ANQGSEA, per germline. This CDR3 has 11 amino acids.

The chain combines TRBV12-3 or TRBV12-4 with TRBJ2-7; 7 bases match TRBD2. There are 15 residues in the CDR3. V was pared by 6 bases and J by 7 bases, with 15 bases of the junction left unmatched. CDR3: CASSPSGGREGEQYF. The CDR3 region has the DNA TGTGCCAGCAGCCCCTCCGGGGGGAGGGAGGGGGAGCAGTACTTC.

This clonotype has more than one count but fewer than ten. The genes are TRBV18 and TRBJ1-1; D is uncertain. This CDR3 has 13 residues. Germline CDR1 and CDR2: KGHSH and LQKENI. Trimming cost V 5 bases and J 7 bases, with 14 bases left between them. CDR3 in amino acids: CASSSQSDLEAFF. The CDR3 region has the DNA TGTGCCAGCTCATCGCAGAGTGATCTTGAAGCTTTCTTT.

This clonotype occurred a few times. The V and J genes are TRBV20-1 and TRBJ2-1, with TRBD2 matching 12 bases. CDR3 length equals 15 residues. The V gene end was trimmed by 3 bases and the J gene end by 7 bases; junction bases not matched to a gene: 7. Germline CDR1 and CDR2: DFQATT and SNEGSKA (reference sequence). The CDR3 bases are TGCAGTGCTAGCTCGTCTAGCGGGGGGGGGAATGAGCAGTTCTTC. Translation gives CSASSSSGGGNEQFF.

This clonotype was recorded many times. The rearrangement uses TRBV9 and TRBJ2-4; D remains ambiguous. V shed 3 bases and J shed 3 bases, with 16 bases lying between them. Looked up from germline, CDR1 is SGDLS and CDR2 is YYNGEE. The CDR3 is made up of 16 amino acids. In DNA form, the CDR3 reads TGTGCCAGCAGCGCCGAACCCACGGCGGTCAAAAACATTCAGTACTTC. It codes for CASSAEPTAVKNIQYF. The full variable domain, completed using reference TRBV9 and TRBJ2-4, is DSGVTQTPKHLITATGQRVTLRCSPRSGDLSVYWYQQSLDQGLQFLIQYYNGEERAKGNILERFSAQQFPDLHSELNLSSLELGDSALYFCASSAEPTAVKNIQYFGAGTRLSVL.

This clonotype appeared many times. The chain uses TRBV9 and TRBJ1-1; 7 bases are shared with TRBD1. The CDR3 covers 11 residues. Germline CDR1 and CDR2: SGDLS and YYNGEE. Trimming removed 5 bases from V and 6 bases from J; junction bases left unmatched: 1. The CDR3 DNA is TGTGCCAGCAGTCAGGGGGCTGAAGCTTTCTTT. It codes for CASSQGAEAFF.

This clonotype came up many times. The DNA of the CDR3 is TGCAGCGTTGCGACAGGGATGAACACTGAAGCTTTCTTT. Amino acids: CSVATGMNTEAFF. The chain uses TRBV29-1 and TRBJ1-1; 7 bases align to TRBD1. V shed 4 bases and J 0 bases; nucleotides not matched to a gene: 2. Germline values: CDR1 SQVTM, CDR2 ANQGSEA. The CDR3 is 13 residues long.

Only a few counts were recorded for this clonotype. The CDR3 bases are TGTGCCAGCAGTTTCCGGGGAAGCTCCTACGAGCAGTACTTC. The encoded protein is CASSFRGSSYEQYF. The chain recombines TRBV12-3 or TRBV12-4 with TRBJ2-7, with D possibly TRBD2 on 5 matching bases. The CDR3 is 14 residues long. Between the trimmed V and J ends, which lost 3 bases and 0 bases, there was a span of 9 bases.

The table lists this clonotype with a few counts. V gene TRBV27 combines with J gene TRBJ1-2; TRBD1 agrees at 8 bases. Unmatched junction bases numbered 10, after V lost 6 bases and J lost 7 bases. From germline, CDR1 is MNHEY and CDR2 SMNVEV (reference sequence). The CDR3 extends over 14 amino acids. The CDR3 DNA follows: TGTGCCAGCAGCCTCAGCAGGGGGCGGGTTGGCTACACCTTC. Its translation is CASSLSRGRVGYTF.

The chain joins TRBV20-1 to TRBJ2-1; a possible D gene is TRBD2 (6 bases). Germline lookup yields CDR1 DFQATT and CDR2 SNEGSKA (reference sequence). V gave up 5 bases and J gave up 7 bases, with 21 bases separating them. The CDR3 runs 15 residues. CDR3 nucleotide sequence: TGCAGTGCTGTGCCGATCCGGGACGCGGGGAATGAGCAGTTCTTC. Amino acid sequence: CSAVPIRDAGNEQFF.